The 29 T cell receptor beta chains listed next were all sequenced from one sample in a study of cytomegalovirus exposure and HLA in healthy donors. Vbeta (60) and Jbeta (13) primers were used in the PCR. Profiled with immunoSEQ multiplex PCR; TCRdb holds only in-frame clones, not every one. The data show about 120,000 clones, about 16% seen once. Input material: PBMCs. The receptors here all came from a woman under 30 in good health and CMV-seronegative.

This clone was picked up a small number of times. The chain links TRBV30 to TRBJ2-2; 9 bases are shared with TRBD2. The CDR3 spans 14 residues. Germline V gene lookup returns CDR1 GTSNPN and CDR2 SVGIG (reference sequence). The ends lost 1 base at V and 9 bases at J; junction bases unmatched: 6. CDR3 region: CAWSAGTSKWELFF. CDR3 bases: TGTGCCTGGAGTGCCGGGACTAGCAAGTGGGAGCTGTTTTTT.

This clone was picked up a small number of times. The rearrangement uses TRBV5-1 and TRBJ2-2; D gene unclear. With 0 bases removed from V and 1 base from J, the gap between germline ends came to 7 bases. This CDR3 comprises 15 residues. Germline loops: CDR1 SGHRS, CDR2 YFSETQ. DNA for the CDR3: TGCGCCAGCAGCTTGGCCGAGATGAACACCGGGGAGCTGTTTTTT. This encodes CASSLAEMNTGELFF.

This clone was detected a few times. V usage is TRBV5-6 and J usage is TRBJ1-4; the D gene is possibly TRBD1 (5 bases). CDR1 and CDR2 from the germline V gene are SGHDT and YYEEEE. V was trimmed by 4 bases and J by 4 bases, leaving 14 bases between them. The CDR3 consists of 15 residues. CDR3 DNA: TGTGCCAGCAGCCGCCGGGGGGGAGATAATGAAAAACTGTTTTTT. It translates to CASSRRGGDNEKLFF.

A few counts support this clone. The chain carries TRBV7-3 and TRBJ2-3, with D perhaps matching TRBD1 (5 bases). The CDR3 loop spans 14 amino acids. The V end was cut by 2 bases, the J end by 2 bases, with 8 bases between. Germline V CDR1 and CDR2: SGHTA, FQGTGA. Here the CDR3 DNA reads TGTGCCAGCAGCTTAGACAGCCCCACAGATACGCAGTATTTT. It specifies CASSLDSPTDTQYF.

This clone was counted between two and nine times. The rearrangement links TRBV7-9 to TRBJ1-4; D may be TRBD1 (6 bases). V was trimmed by 3 bases and J by 12 bases, leaving 14 bases between them. This CDR3 contains 13 residues. From germline, CDR1 is SEHNR and CDR2 FQNEAQ (reference sequence). CDR3 region: CASSLARGLELFF. The CDR3 DNA sequence: TGTGCCAGCAGCTTGGCCAGGGGTTTGGAACTGTTTTTT.

This clone was observed a handful of times. V and J are TRBV19 and TRBJ2-1; 9 bases map to TRBD2. This CDR3 has 14 residues. Trimming took 5 bases from V and 2 from J; bases not matched to a gene: 1. Germline loops: CDR1 LNHDA, CDR2 SQIVND (reference sequence). The CDR3 region has the DNA TGTGCCAGTAGTGCGGGAGGGGCCTACAATGAGCAGTTCTTC. It is translated as CASSAGGAYNEQFF.

The genes are TRBV28 and TRBJ1-5; TRBD1 matches at 7 bases. In germline, CDR1 is MDHEN, CDR2 SYDVKM. The CDR3 extends over 16 amino acids. J lost 2 bases, V lost 6 bases, and 10 bases had no gene match. The CDR3 nucleotides read TGTGCCAGCAGGCGAGAGACAGGGAGGCGCAATCAGCCCCAGCATTTT. Encoded protein: CASRRETGRRNQPQHF.

This rearrangement joins TRBV7-6 to TRBJ2-1; TRBD2 matches at 10 bases. Looked up from germline, CDR1 is SGHVS and CDR2 is FNYEAQ. V trimming: 5 bases; J trimming: 8 bases; junction bases outside the gene matches: 9. The CDR3 extends over 15 amino acids. The DNA for the CDR3 is TGTGCCAGCAGCCTTGGACTAGCGGCCCCATATGAGCAGTTCTTC. Protein: CASSLGLAAPYEQFF.

This chain uses TRBV19 with TRBJ1-5, with no clear D. Germline loops: CDR1 LNHDA, CDR2 SQIVND (reference sequence). V lost 5 bases, J lost 7 bases, and 9 bases lay in between. This CDR3 region has 12 residues. The CDR3 loop reads CASSPAGQPQHF. The CDR3 coding sequence is TGTGCCAGTAGTCCCGCAGGACAGCCCCAGCATTTT.

This clone was picked up a small number of times. The CDR3 here is CASSQKGTSGVNEQFF. CDR3 DNA sequence: TGCGCCAGCAGCCAAAAAGGGACTAGCGGGGTCAATGAGCAGTTCTTC. This chain uses TRBV4-1 with TRBJ2-1; TRBD2 aligns across 13 bases. Trimming cost V 2 bases and J 6 bases; bases outside gene matches: 4. The germline gives CDR1 MGHRA, CDR2 YSYEKL. CDR3 length equals 16 residues.

The V call is TRBV2, the J call TRBJ1-4; TRBD1 might be the D (6 bases). The germline V gene has CDR1 SNHLY and CDR2 FYNNEI. V dropped 5 bases and J dropped 7 bases, with 17 bases sitting between them. The CDR3 loop spans 15 amino acids. CDR3 sequence: CASSPRRQAGEKLFF. DNA for the CDR3: TGTGCCAGCAGTCCCAGAAGACAGGCCGGTGAAAAACTGTTTTTT.

The chain uses TRBV7-7 and TRBJ2-7; D is ambiguous. V gave up 4 bases and J gave up 4 bases, with 11 bases separating them. This CDR3 has 13 residues. Looked up from germline, CDR1 is SSHAT and CDR2 is FNYEAQ (reference sequence). This CDR3 reads CASSSSPGYEQYF. The CDR3, as DNA: TGTGCCAGCAGCTCGAGTCCAGGTTACGAGCAGTACTTC.

This clone was seen a few times. This rearrangement joins TRBV5-1 to TRBJ2-7; 10 positions agree with TRBD1. V was pared by 0 bases and J by 1 base, with 1 base of the junction left unmatched. In germline, CDR1 is SGHRS, CDR2 YFSETQ. The CDR3 spans 15 residues. As DNA, the CDR3 is TGCGCCAGCAGCTTGGGGGACAGGGGTTCCTACGAGCAGTACTTC. This codes for CASSLGDRGSYEQYF.

Notes on this clone: Additional DNA sequences in this sample encode the identical CDR3. The chain combines TRBV9 with TRBJ1-6, with TRBD1 identical over 7 bases. The CDR3 is 14 amino acids. Germline V CDR1 and CDR2: SGDLS, YYNGEE. V gave up 0 bases and J gave up 10 bases; unmatched junction bases: 4. The CDR3 DNA reads as TGTGCCAGCAGCGTAGGAGGGGGCCGATCACCCCTCCACTTT. It is translated as CASSVGGGRSPLHF.

This clone was counted between two and nine times. The chain uses TRBV9 and TRBJ1-1, with 10 bases matching TRBD1. This CDR3 region has 14 residues. V trimming: 3 bases; J trimming: 2 bases; junction bases outside the gene matches: 1. The germline CDR1 and CDR2 sequences are SGDLS and YYNGEE. Here the CDR3 reads CASSGTGGNTEAFF. CDR3 nucleotides: TGTGCCAGCAGCGGGACAGGGGGAAACACTGAAGCTTTCTTT. Supplemented by reference TRBV9 and TRBJ1-1, the full variable domain reads DSGVTQTPKHLITATGQRVTLRCSPRSGDLSVYWYQQSLDQGLQFLIQYYNGEERAKGNILERFSAQQFPDLHSELNLSSLELGDSALYFCASSGTGGNTEAFFGQGTRLTVV.

V and J are TRBV5-4 and TRBJ1-4; TRBD1 matches at 12 bases. Germline CDR1 reads SGHNT; CDR2 reads YYREEE (reference sequence). The trim removed 3 bases at V and 4 bases at J, leaving 7 bases unmatched. This CDR3 is built from 17 residues. CDR3 loop: CASSSPGQGAVNEKLFF. As DNA, the CDR3 is TGTGCCAGCAGCTCTCCGGGACAGGGGGCAGTTAATGAAAAACTGTTTTTT.

V gene TRBV9 combines with J gene TRBJ2-3; the D gene is possibly TRBD2 (6 bases). The CDR3 extends over 15 amino acids. Germline V gene sequence: CDR1 SGDLS, CDR2 YYNGEE. The V end lost 2 bases, the J end lost 5 bases, and 15 bases lay between the germline ends. Here the CDR3 DNA reads TGTGCCAGCAGCGTGGGACCTAAGGAGGGAGATACGCAGTATTTT. This codes for CASSVGPKEGDTQYF.

This chain connects TRBV19 to TRBJ2-5; 10 bases match TRBD1. Losses at the gene ends were 4 bases for V and 5 bases for J; bases not matched to a gene: 13. The CDR3 is made up of 17 amino acids. Per the germline V gene, CDR1 is LNHDA and CDR2 is SQIVND (reference sequence). This chain's CDR3 is CASSKNLPGQGYETQYF. For the CDR3, the DNA is TGTGCCAGTAGTAAAAATCTCCCGGGACAGGGGTACGAGACCCAGTACTTC.

This chain connects TRBV10-2 to TRBJ2-7; 12 nucleotides agree with TRBD2. CDR3 length equals 15 residues. Trimming removed 5 bases from V and 3 bases from J; junction bases left unmatched: 5. Per germline, CDR1 WSHSY and CDR2 SAAADI. The CDR3 is CASSLLTSGGYEQYF. The CDR3 DNA is TGCGCCAGCAGTCTACTGACTAGCGGGGGCTACGAGCAGTACTTC.

The chain recombines TRBV27 with TRBJ1-2; TRBD1 might be the D (5 bases). Trimming shortened V by 5 bases and J by 4 bases, and 17 bases separated the two germline ends. Germline V gene data show CDR1 as MNHEY and CDR2 as SMNVEV (reference sequence). This CDR3 has 15 amino acids. CDR3 protein: CASSGGTGPSYGYTF. The CDR3 DNA is TGTGCCAGCAGTGGGGGGACGGGTCCCAGCTATGGCTACACCTTC.

This sequence joins TRBV9 and TRBJ2-7, with a weak D call TRBD2 (5 bases). The germline gives CDR1 SGDLS, CDR2 YYNGEE. With 3 bases removed from V and 0 bases from J, the gap between germline ends came to 13 bases. The CDR3 extends over 15 amino acids. The CDR3 nucleotides read TGTGCCAGCAGCGGAGGAAGTAGCGACTCCTACGAGCAGTACTTC. This translates into CASSGGSSDSYEQYF.

The genes are TRBV4-3 and TRBJ2-2; TRBD1 matches 8 bases. This CDR3 spans 16 amino acids. V lost 4 bases to trimming and J lost 3 bases; unmatched junction nucleotides: 7. Germline CDR1 LGHNA, CDR2 YSLEER. CDR3 nucleotide sequence: TGCGCCAGCAGCCCCGGACAGGGAGGCGACACCGGGGAGCTGTTTTTT. It yields the protein CASSPGQGGDTGELFF.

This clone was recorded a few times. The chain employs TRBV28 and TRBJ2-2, with 11 bases that match TRBD1. V lost 3 bases, J lost 6 bases, and 3 bases stayed unmatched. The CDR3 has 15 amino acids. From germline, CDR1 is MDHEN and CDR2 SYDVKM. This CDR3 reads CASSFGQGASGELFF. The CDR3, as DNA: TGTGCCAGCAGTTTTGGACAGGGGGCGTCCGGGGAGCTGTTTTTT.

This clone was found a few times. The J gene is TRBJ1-3, the V gene TRBV4-2; no clear D gene. Germline V gene data show CDR1 as LGHNA and CDR2 as YNFKEQ. The CDR3 has 15 amino acids. Trimming stripped 0 bases from V and 2 bases from J, with 8 bases between. The CDR3 sequence: CASSQDRVTGNTIYF. DNA of the CDR3: TGTGCCAGCAGCCAAGATCGGGTTACTGGAAACACCATATATTTT.

The chain has TRBV7-8 and TRBJ2-1, with 7 bases that match TRBD2. Germline CDR1 reads SGHVS; CDR2 reads FQNEAQ. This CDR3 has 15 residues. V trimming: 1 base; J trimming: 6 bases; junction bases outside the gene matches: 6. CDR3 nucleotides: TGTGCCAGCAGCTTAGGTGGGGGACTATCCAATGAGCAGTTCTTC. It specifies CASSLGGGLSNEQFF.

This clone occurred a few times. The chain couples TRBV30 to TRBJ2-3; 8 bases align to TRBD2. The germline V gene encodes CDR1 GTSNPN and CDR2 SVGIG (reference sequence). This CDR3 is 16 amino acids long. The trim removed 0 bases at V and 2 bases at J, leaving 7 bases unmatched. CDR3 protein: CAWSVGLAGTTDTQYF. The CDR3 nucleotides read TGTGCCTGGAGTGTTGGTCTAGCGGGTACCACAGATACGCAGTATTTT.

The rearrangement links TRBV7-2 to TRBJ2-7, with 9 bases fitting TRBD2. With 2 bases clipped from V and 2 bases from J, the junction kept 4 bases outside the gene matches. The CDR3 is 15 amino acids. Germline lookup yields CDR1 SGHTA and CDR2 FQGNSA. The CDR3 protein is CASSLLTSGAYEQYF. The CDR3 region has the DNA TGTGCCAGCAGCTTATTGACTAGCGGAGCCTACGAGCAGTACTTC.

The rearrangement links TRBV29-1 to TRBJ2-1; 8 bases are a match to TRBD1. Germline loops: CDR1 SQVTM, CDR2 ANQGSEA. This CDR3 is 12 amino acids long. V gave up 7 bases and J gave up 6 bases; unmatched junction bases: 5. CDR3 residues: CSGGTGPNEQFF. In nucleotides, the CDR3 is TGCAGCGGAGGGACAGGACCCAATGAGCAGTTCTTC.

The V call is TRBV11-2, the J call TRBJ2-6, with D perhaps TRBD2 (5 bases). CDR3 size: 19 residues. The germline V gene has CDR1 SGHAT and CDR2 FQNNGV. V lost 6 bases, J lost 0 bases, and 21 bases lay in between. The CDR3 loop is CASSPTTRTLGSGANVLTF. CDR3 DNA sequence: TGTGCCAGCAGTCCAACGACAAGGACTCTTGGCTCTGGGGCCAACGTCCTGACTTTC.